These 19 T cell receptor beta chains share one sample of origin, sequenced in a study of CD8 T cells in ankylosing spondylitis. Broader study findings: Ankylosing spondylitis blood seemed to carry a telltale TCR beta motif made of several highly homologous variants.

TCRdb re-analysed the 5' RACE reads in MiXCR, keeping a single row per CDR3 protein. Of around 770,000 distinct CDR3 sequences listed, 10% to 15% are singletons. Their antigens are not known. Sample: blood, either unsorted or a sorted T cell fraction (not recorded which). The receptors stem from a male donor with ankylosing spondylitis.

The table lists this clonotype with a few counts. V and J are TRBV28 and TRBJ2-7; D is uncertain. V gave up 3 bases and J gave up 10 bases, with 13 bases separating them. This CDR3 is 12 amino acids long. The germline V gene has CDR1 MDHEN and CDR2 SYDVKM. The CDR3 is CASSLPIAVQYF. The CDR3 coding sequence is TGTGCCAGCAGTTTGCCCATAGCCGTTCAGTACTTC.

In this sample, this clonotype turned up many times. V and J are TRBV20-1 and TRBJ1-1, with D hard to call. This CDR3 has 13 residues. The V and J ends lost 2 bases and 0 bases respectively, with 7 bases between them. Germline-derived CDR1 and CDR2 are DFQATT and SNEGSKA (reference sequence). The chain's CDR3 is CSARYTMNTEAFF. CDR3 sequence (DNA): TGCAGTGCTAGATACACCATGAACACTGAAGCTTTCTTT.

This clonotype has a count of ten or more. The chain links TRBV5-1 to TRBJ2-2; D unresolved. CDR3 length: 14 amino acids. Trimming shortened V by 0 bases and J by 1 base, and 4 bases separated the two germline ends. CDR1 SGHRS and CDR2 YFSETQ come from the germline V gene. This CDR3 is CASSLGGNTGELFF. The CDR3 nucleotides are TGCGCCAGCAGCTTGGGAGGGAACACCGGGGAGCTGTTTTTT.

This clonotype was recorded a few times. The gene calls are TRBV4-2 and TRBJ2-2; D unclear. Per germline, CDR1 LGHNA and CDR2 YNFKEQ. The CDR3 is 17 residues long. Between the trimmed V and J ends, which lost 1 base and 2 bases, there was a span of 14 bases. The CDR3 coding sequence is TGTGCCAGCAGCCAAGTCTTATGGCAGTCTAACACCGGGGAGCTGTTTTTT. This gives the protein CASSQVLWQSNTGELFF.

This clonotype was detected a few times. CDR3 sequence reads: CASSAPGGSEAFF. As DNA, the CDR3 is TGTGCCAGCAGTGCCCCAGGGGGCTCTGAAGCTTTCTTT. The V and J genes are TRBV28 and TRBJ1-1, with 8 nucleotides matching TRBD1. CDR1 MDHEN and CDR2 SYDVKM come from the germline V gene. The CDR3 is 13 residues long. V lost 5 bases and J lost 6; bases outside the gene matches: 5.

The chain combines TRBV6-5 with TRBJ1-6; a possible D gene is TRBD1 (5 bases). Germline-derived CDR1 and CDR2 are MNHEY and SVGAGI. This CDR3 has 15 amino acids. Trimming cost V 3 bases and J 10 bases, with 16 bases left between them. CDR3 sequence reads: CASSYRRGGRSPLHF. The CDR3 DNA reads as TGTGCCAGCAGTTATCGACGGGGCGGTAGGTCACCCCTCCACTTT.

This clonotype was counted between two and nine times. This rearrangement joins TRBV20-1 to TRBJ2-2; perhaps TRBD2 as D (6 bases). This CDR3 comprises 14 residues. Germline assignment: CDR1 DFQATT and CDR2 SNEGSKA (reference sequence). Trimming shortened V by 7 bases and J by 1 base, and 13 bases separated the two germline ends. CDR3 region: CSGRGPMNTGELFF. As DNA, the CDR3 is TGCAGTGGGAGGGGACCTATGAACACCGGGGAGCTGTTTTTT.

The DNA of the CDR3 is TGCGCCAGCAGCCAAGACGTTCTCGGATCACCCCTCCACTTT. This codes for CASSQDVLGSPLHF. The chain joins TRBV4-3 to TRBJ1-6; unclear D gene. This CDR3 region has 14 residues. With 0 bases removed from V and 10 bases from J, the gap between germline ends came to 10 bases. CDR1 is LGHNA, CDR2 YSLEER, per germline.

The chain couples TRBV4-3 to TRBJ2-7; a possible D gene is TRBD1 (5 bases). The V gene lost 4 bases and the J gene lost 4 bases, with 17 bases spanning the gap. The germline CDR1 and CDR2 sequences are LGHNA and YSLEER. The CDR3 has 15 amino acids. CDR3: CASSLLTDSVYEQYF. The CDR3 DNA sequence: TGCGCCAGCAGCCTACTAACTGACAGTGTTTACGAGCAGTACTTC.

This clonotype has a count of ten or more. The rearrangement links TRBV7-2 to TRBJ1-1; D uncertain. The CDR3 runs 14 residues. Germline V gene data show CDR1 as SGHTA and CDR2 as FQGNSA. Trimming removed 5 bases from V and 4 bases from J, with 14 bases in between. For the CDR3, the DNA is TGTGCCAGCAGCCCAAGAGGTGGAACCACTGAAGCTTTCTTT. Its protein product is CASSPRGGTTEAFF.

The chain recombines TRBV7-2 with TRBJ1-2; 8 bases map to TRBD1. The V gene end was trimmed by 1 base and the J gene end by 0 bases; junction bases not matched to a gene: 4. The CDR3 runs to 16 residues. CDR1 and CDR2 from the germline V gene are SGHTA and FQGNSA. The CDR3 protein is CASSLVGTGANYGYTF. The CDR3 region has the DNA TGTGCCAGCAGCTTAGTCGGGACAGGCGCTAACTATGGCTACACCTTC.

This clonotype was observed at least ten times. Written as DNA, the CDR3 is TGCAGTGCTAGAAAACCCAGCACAGATACGCAGTATTTT. It translates to CSARKPSTDTQYF. The chain uses TRBV20-1 and TRBJ2-3, with D unresolved. CDR3 length: 13 amino acids. The V and J ends lost 2 bases and 0 bases respectively, with 6 bases between them. In germline, CDR1 is DFQATT, CDR2 SNEGSKA (reference sequence).

This chain joins TRBV24-1 and TRBJ1-1, with D uncertain. This CDR3 contains 15 residues. The V gene lost 3 bases and the J gene lost 2 bases, with 12 bases spanning the gap. Per the germline V gene, CDR1 is KGHDR and CDR2 is SFDVKD. Written as DNA, the CDR3 is TGTGCCACCAGTGATACTCGAACCGGTAACACTGAAGCTTTCTTT. Its translation is CATSDTRTGNTEAFF.

The chain carries TRBV4-3 and TRBJ2-1; the D gene is possibly TRBD1 (5 bases). V was cut by 4 bases and J by 9 bases, with 13 bases left in between. The length of the CDR3 is 13 residues. Per the germline V gene, CDR1 is LGHNA and CDR2 is YSLEER. CDR3 coding DNA: TGCGCCAGCAGCCTGGAAAGGGGTGGTGAGCAGTTCTTC. This translates into CASSLERGGEQFF.

This clonotype has only one observation. V is TRBV7-9 and J is TRBJ2-1, with D possibly TRBD2 on 7 matching bases. CDR1 and CDR2 (germline): SEHNR, FQNEAQ (reference sequence). Trimming took 0 bases from V and 7 from J, leaving 13 bases between them. The CDR3 has 15 residues. In nucleotides, the CDR3 is TGTGCCAGCAGCTTAGCGGGGGGGGCTGGGAATGAGCAGTTCTTC. Translation gives CASSLAGGAGNEQFF.

This clonotype was observed a few times. As DNA, the CDR3 is TGCGCCAGCAGCTCCGGCAGGGGAAGCGAGAGCTCTGGAAACACCATATATTTT. It translates to CASSSGRGSESSGNTIYF. The chain recombines TRBV5-1 with TRBJ1-3; D possibly corresponds to TRBD1 (6 bases). The germline CDR1 and CDR2 sequences are SGHRS and YFSETQ. Trimming shortened V by 3 bases and J by 0 bases, and 19 bases separated the two germline ends. The CDR3 length is 18 residues. Complete variable domain (other parts from reference TRBV5-1 and TRBJ1-3): KAGVTQTPRYLIKTRGQQVTLSCSPISGHRSVSWYQQTPGQGLQFLFEYFSETQRNKGNFPGRFSGRQFSNSRSEMNVSTLELGDSALYLCASSSGRGSESSGNTIYFGEGSWLTVV.

CDR3 amino acids: CASSIRGGPQHF. The DNA for the CDR3 is TGTGCCAGTAGTATTCGGGGCGGGCCCCAGCATTTT. V is TRBV19 and J is TRBJ1-5; a weak D match, TRBD1 (5 bases). The germline gives CDR1 LNHDA, CDR2 SQIVND (reference sequence). Trimming left V 3 bases short and J 9 bases short, with 9 bases between. The CDR3 loop spans 12 amino acids.

This clonotype was counted only a few times. This chain joins TRBV5-1 and TRBJ2-5; D unresolved. V lost 1 base and J lost 5, with 15 bases in between. Germline CDR1 is SGHRS and CDR2 is YFSETQ. This CDR3 spans 15 amino acids. The CDR3 spells CASSLISGGEETQYF. CDR3 bases: TGCGCCAGCAGCTTGATTTCAGGTGGTGAGGAGACCCAGTACTTC.

This clonotype was seen repeatedly, ten times or more. J is TRBJ2-2 and V is TRBV5-1; tentative D call: TRBD1 (5 bases). V was pared by 0 bases and J by 8 bases, with 8 bases between. CDR1 is SGHRS, CDR2 YFSETQ, per germline. The CDR3 is made up of 13 amino acids. This CDR3 is CASSLDRSGELFF. In DNA, the CDR3 is TGCGCCAGCAGCTTGGACAGGTCGGGGGAGCTGTTTTTT.